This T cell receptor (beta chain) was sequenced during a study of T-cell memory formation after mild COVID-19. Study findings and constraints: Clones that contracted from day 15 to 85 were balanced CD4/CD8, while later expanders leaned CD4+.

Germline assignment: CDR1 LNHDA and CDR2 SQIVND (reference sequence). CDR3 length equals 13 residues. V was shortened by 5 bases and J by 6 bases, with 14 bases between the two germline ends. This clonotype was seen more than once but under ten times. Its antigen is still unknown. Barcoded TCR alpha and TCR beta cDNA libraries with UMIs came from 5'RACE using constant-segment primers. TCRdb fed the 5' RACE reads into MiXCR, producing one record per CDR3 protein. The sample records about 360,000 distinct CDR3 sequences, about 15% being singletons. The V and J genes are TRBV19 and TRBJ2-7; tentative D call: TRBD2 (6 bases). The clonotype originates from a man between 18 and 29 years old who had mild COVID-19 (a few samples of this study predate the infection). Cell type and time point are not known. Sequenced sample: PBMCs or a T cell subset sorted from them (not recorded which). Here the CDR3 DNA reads TGTGCCAGTAGTGACACGGGGGTACGCGAGCAGTACTTC. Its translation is CASSDTGVREQYF.